This is a list of T cell receptor beta chains from one sample in a study of siplizumab effects on memory and regulatory T cells. Method: immunoSEQ multiplex PCR; TCRdb's copy keeps in-frame clones and lacks some. The sample has around 100,000 clones, about 91% seen once. Sequencing was carried out using Tregs sorted from blood. The receptors were sampled from a human donor in good health. CDR3s include the opening cysteine and the closing phenylalanine or tryptophan. The D gene is left open where the match is weak. Size values are once, few and many counts, or a class for expanded clones, and some rows have none.

d_call: TRBD2; v_call: TRBV11-3; clone_size: once; j_call: TRBJ2-1; cdr3_nt: TGTGCCAGCAGCTTCAGGCTAGCGGGAGCCAATGAGCAGTTCTTC; cdr3_aa: CASSFRLAGANEQFF
d_call: NA; v_call: TRBV27; clone_size: NA; j_call: TRBJ1-1; cdr3_nt: TGTGCCAGCAGTTTAAGGGGGTTGTCAGGGCGGAACACTGAAGCTTTCTTT; cdr3_aa: CASSLRGLSGRNTEAFF
d_call: TRBD1; v_call: TRBV6-1; clone_size: NA; j_call: TRBJ2-5; cdr3_nt: TGTGCCAGCAGGGTGACAGGGCTCGAGACCCAGTACTTC; cdr3_aa: CASRVTGLETQYF
d_call: TRBD2; v_call: TRBV7-3; clone_size: NA; j_call: TRBJ2-1; cdr3_nt: TGTGCCAGCAGCTCATTAACTAGCGGGAGCTTTGGTGAGCAGTTCTTC; cdr3_aa: CASSSLTSGSFGEQFF
d_call: NA; v_call: TRBV30; clone_size: few; j_call: TRBJ1-6; cdr3_nt: TGTGCCTGGAGTGTAGGAGGTTCCTATAATTCACCCCTCCACTTT; cdr3_aa: CAWSVGGSYNSPLHF
d_call: NA; v_call: TRBV5-6; clone_size: once; j_call: TRBJ2-7; cdr3_nt: TGTGCCAGCAGCTTACACAACTACGAGCAGTACTTC; cdr3_aa: CASSLHNYEQYF
d_call: NA; v_call: TRBV6-1; clone_size: NA; j_call: TRBJ2-5; cdr3_nt: TGTGCCAGCGCGAGGGGGGGTGGAGAGACCCAGTACTTC; cdr3_aa: CASARGGGETQYF
d_call: NA; v_call: TRBV11-3; clone_size: NA; j_call: TRBJ1-1; cdr3_nt: TGTGCCAGCAGCCGTGACTCAACCGGGAACACTGAAGCTTTCTTT; cdr3_aa: CASSRDSTGNTEAFF
d_call: NA; v_call: TRBV9; clone_size: NA; j_call: TRBJ2-7; cdr3_nt: TGTGCCAGCAGCCTGACTATGATAAACGAGCAGTACTTC; cdr3_aa: CASSLTMINEQYF
d_call: NA; v_call: TRBV4-1; clone_size: NA; j_call: TRBJ2-3; cdr3_nt: TGCGCCAGCAGCCAAGGCCCCAAAGGGCTGCTTGGGAATACGCAGTATTTT; cdr3_aa: CASSQGPKGLLGNTQYF
d_call: TRBD1; v_call: TRBV11-3; clone_size: NA; j_call: TRBJ2-1; cdr3_nt: TGTGCCAGCAGCCCCGGGACAGGGCTTTACAATGAGCAGTTCTTC; cdr3_aa: CASSPGTGLYNEQFF